The rows below give T cell receptor beta chains drawn from one sample of a study of blood T cell repertoires in COVID-19. The protocol was immunoSEQ multiplex PCR, while the TCRdb copy is restricted to in-frame clones and leaves out a portion. Altogether about 74,000 clones are present, 80% being singletons, with the ten largest covering about an eighth. Input material: peripheral blood. The receptors were gathered from a human donor in a cohort sampled during active COVID-19. Both conserved end residues are part of each CDR3. Fields, in order: V gene, D gene, J gene, clone size, CDR3 protein, CDR3 DNA. D genes are given only for firm matches. Only part of the rows carry a size: once, few, many, or a class if the clone is expanded.

V gene: TRBV19
D gene: -
J gene: TRBJ2-4
clone size: -
CDR3 protein: CASSVTRGDIQYF
CDR3 DNA: TGTGCCAGTAGTGTGACTAGGGGTGACATTCAGTACTTC

V gene: TRBV4-2
D gene: TRBD2
J gene: TRBJ2-3
clone size: -
CDR3 protein: CASSQDVRTSGYTDTQYF
CDR3 DNA: TGTGCCAGCAGCCAAGATGTAAGGACTAGCGGATACACAGATACGCAGTATTTT

V gene: TRBV5-1
D gene: -
J gene: TRBJ1-1
clone size: -
CDR3 protein: CASSLEWAGEAFF
CDR3 DNA: TGCGCCAGCAGCTTGGAGTGGGCAGGGGAAGCTTTCTTT

V gene: TRBV28
D gene: TRBD2
J gene: TRBJ2-2
clone size: -
CDR3 protein: CASSLAGGNTGELFF
CDR3 DNA: TGTGCCAGCAGTCTAGCGGGGGGAAACACCGGGGAGCTGTTTTTT

V gene: TRBV7-6
D gene: TRBD1
J gene: TRBJ1-3
clone size: -
CDR3 protein: CASSSEGQISGNTIYF
CDR3 DNA: TGTGCCAGCAGCTCAGAGGGACAGATCTCTGGAAACACCATATATTTT

V gene: TRBV15
D gene: TRBD1
J gene: TRBJ1-1
clone size: -
CDR3 protein: CATSRVGQVESEAFF
CDR3 DNA: TGTGCCACCAGCAGAGTTGGACAGGTGGAGTCTGAAGCTTTCTTT

V gene: TRBV6-5
D gene: -
J gene: TRBJ1-1
clone size: -
CDR3 protein: CASSLARQPTEAFF
CDR3 DNA: TGTGCCAGCAGCCTGGCCAGACAGCCGACTGAAGCTTTCTTT

V gene: TRBV7-9
D gene: TRBD1
J gene: TRBJ2-1
clone size: -
CDR3 protein: CASSWDRDREQFF
CDR3 DNA: TGTGCCAGCAGCTGGGACAGGGACAGAGAGCAGTTCTTC

V gene: TRBV19
D gene: -
J gene: TRBJ2-1
clone size: -
CDR3 protein: CASSIDRDPYNEQFF
CDR3 DNA: TGTGCCAGTAGTATAGACAGGGATCCCTACAATGAGCAGTTCTTC

V gene: TRBV5-5
D gene: -
J gene: TRBJ1-2
clone size: -
CDR3 protein: CASSLVADINYGYTF
CDR3 DNA: TGTGCCAGCAGCTTGGTGGCAGACATAAACTATGGCTACACCTTC

V gene: TRBV18
D gene: TRBD2
J gene: TRBJ2-7
clone size: -
CDR3 protein: CASSPTSGGAHEQYF
CDR3 DNA: TGTGCCAGCTCACCAACTAGCGGGGGGGCCCACGAGCAGTACTTC

V gene: TRBV10-1
D gene: -
J gene: TRBJ1-2
clone size: -
CDR3 protein: CASSGPYRDQYVNYGYTF
CDR3 DNA: TGCGCCAGCAGTGGTCCCTACAGGGACCAGTACGTTAACTATGGCTACACCTTC

V gene: TRBV11-3
D gene: TRBD1
J gene: TRBJ1-1
clone size: -
CDR3 protein: CASSTAGGVGNTEAFF
CDR3 DNA: TGTGCCAGCAGCACTGCAGGGGGCGTAGGGAACACTGAAGCTTTCTTT

V gene: TRBV7-9
D gene: TRBD1
J gene: TRBJ1-1
clone size: -
CDR3 protein: CASSRQGAGTEAFF
CDR3 DNA: TGTGCCAGCAGCCGACAGGGGGCTGGGACTGAAGCTTTCTTT

V gene: TRBV28
D gene: TRBD1
J gene: TRBJ1-2
clone size: -
CDR3 protein: CASSLWDRGASGYTF
CDR3 DNA: TGTGCCAGCAGTTTATGGGACAGGGGTGCCTCTGGCTACACCTTC

V gene: TRBV5-1
D gene: -
J gene: TRBJ2-7
clone size: -
CDR3 protein: CASSPRGPSSYEQYF
CDR3 DNA: TGCGCCAGCAGCCCGCGGGGGCCTAGCTCCTACGAGCAGTACTTC

V gene: TRBV28
D gene: TRBD1
J gene: TRBJ1-1
clone size: -
CDR3 protein: CASSLYAGGTNTEAFF
CDR3 DNA: TGTGCCAGCAGTTTATACGCAGGGGGAACGAACACTGAAGCTTTCTTT

V gene: TRBV9
D gene: -
J gene: TRBJ2-2
clone size: once
CDR3 protein: CASSVRTGQTGELFF
CDR3 DNA: TGTGCCAGCAGCGTTAGGACTGGTCAGACCGGGGAGCTGTTTTTT

V gene: TRBV27
D gene: -
J gene: TRBJ2-7
clone size: -
CDR3 protein: CASSGQTGRARAYEQYF
CDR3 DNA: TGTGCCAGCAGCGGTCAGACAGGTAGAGCTCGAGCTTACGAGCAGTACTTC

V gene: TRBV7-2
D gene: -
J gene: TRBJ2-3
clone size: -
CDR3 protein: CASSPTQGRGTDTQYF
CDR3 DNA: TGTGCCAGCAGCCCGACACAGGGACGGGGCACAGATACGCAGTATTTT

V gene: TRBV7-8
D gene: -
J gene: TRBJ2-4
clone size: few
CDR3 protein: CASSLVVGNIQYF
CDR3 DNA: TGTGCCAGCAGCTTAGTAGTTGGAAACATTCAGTACTTC

V gene: TRBV28
D gene: -
J gene: TRBJ1-1
clone size: -
CDR3 protein: CASSFWGRAFF
CDR3 DNA: TGTGCCAGCAGTTTTTGGGGCAGAGCTTTCTTT

V gene: TRBV5-4
D gene: TRBD2
J gene: TRBJ2-5
clone size: -
CDR3 protein: CASSYRLAAKETQYF
CDR3 DNA: TGTGCCAGCAGCTATAGACTAGCGGCCAAAGAGACCCAGTACTTC

V gene: TRBV7-7
D gene: -
J gene: TRBJ2-7
clone size: -
CDR3 protein: CASSPRGRPYEQYF
CDR3 DNA: TGTGCTAGCAGCCCAAGAGGCCGACCCTACGAGCAGTACTTC

V gene: TRBV5-3
D gene: TRBD2
J gene: TRBJ2-3
clone size: -
CDR3 protein: CARSLTAGGSTDTQYF
CDR3 DNA: TGTGCCAGAAGCTTAACGGCGGGAGGGTCCACAGATACGCAGTATTTT

V gene: TRBV7-9
D gene: TRBD1
J gene: TRBJ1-2
clone size: -
CDR3 protein: CASTYGTGLGYTF
CDR3 DNA: TGTGCCAGCACCTACGGGACAGGGTTAGGCTACACCTTC

V gene: TRBV19
D gene: TRBD1
J gene: TRBJ2-3
clone size: -
CDR3 protein: CASSMSGTGADTQYF
CDR3 DNA: TGTGCCAGTAGTATGTCAGGGACAGGCGCAGATACGCAGTATTTT

V gene: TRBV3-1/TRBV3-2
D gene: TRBD1
J gene: TRBJ1-5
clone size: -
CDR3 protein: CASSHPRDRGRVSNQPQHF
CDR3 DNA: TGTGCCAGCAGCCATCCCCGAGACAGGGGGCGAGTTAGCAATCAGCCCCAGCATTTT

V gene: TRBV18
D gene: -
J gene: TRBJ1-2
clone size: -
CDR3 protein: CASSLEAGVPANYGYTF
CDR3 DNA: TGTGCCAGCTCATTAGAGGCAGGGGTGCCGGCTAACTATGGCTACACCTTC

V gene: TRBV9
D gene: TRBD1
J gene: TRBJ2-5
clone size: -
CDR3 protein: CASSVPGTAETQYF
CDR3 DNA: TGTGCCAGCAGCGTCCCCGGGACAGCAGAGACCCAGTACTTC

V gene: TRBV28
D gene: -
J gene: TRBJ1-2
clone size: -
CDR3 protein: CASSSPGGTGTAGGYGYTF
CDR3 DNA: TGTGCCAGCAGTTCCCCCGGCGGGACGGGGACGGCCGGGGGCTATGGCTACACCTTC

V gene: TRBV4-2
D gene: TRBD2
J gene: TRBJ2-1
clone size: -
CDR3 protein: CASSQVGTSVINEQFF
CDR3 DNA: TGTGCCAGCAGCCAAGTAGGGACTAGCGTCATAAATGAGCAGTTCTTC

V gene: TRBV4-2
D gene: -
J gene: TRBJ2-3
clone size: -
CDR3 protein: CASSQVTQGGPTDTQYF
CDR3 DNA: TGTGCCAGCAGCCAGGTCACACAGGGTGGCCCCACAGATACGCAGTATTTT

V gene: TRBV28
D gene: -
J gene: TRBJ2-7
clone size: -
CDR3 protein: CASSPPFGVKSYEQYF
CDR3 DNA: TGTGCCAGCAGTCCTCCGTTCGGGGTTAAATCCTACGAGCAGTACTTC